One T cell receptor (beta chain) is described in this entry. Its antigen is not known. Trimming stripped 0 bases from V and 7 bases from J, with 11 bases between. Germline assignment: CDR1 SGDLS and CDR2 YYNGEE. This CDR3 is built from 15 residues. The data were taken from a study of cytomegalovirus exposure and HLA in healthy donors. Study-level background: One earlier analysis, a look at about 179 million T cells, found roughly 110 million unique TCR beta sequences. Findings and limits, study-wide: TCR beta sequences reportedly predicted most subjects' HLA-A and HLA-B alleles accurately. Follow-up analysis seemed to connect common viral pathogens with several of the most significant clusters identified.

PCR primers comprised 60 Vbeta and 13 Jbeta primers. Clones were sequenced by immunoSEQ multiplex PCR, and TCRdb holds only the in-frame ones, with some missing. Of 190,000 or so clones in the sample, 65% to 85% were seen once. The sequencing input was PBMCs. The V call is TRBV9, the J call TRBJ1-6; weak D call: TRBD1 (5 bases). The clonotype comes from a boy between 2 and 10 years old in good health and CMV-seronegative. As DNA, the CDR3 is TGTGCCAGCAGCGTAGAAGGGGATTGGAATTCACCCCTCCACTTT. Translating it yields CASSVEGDWNSPLHF.